These T cell receptor beta chains were read from a single sample in a study of tumor-infiltrating lymphocytes in primary liver carcinoma. TCRdb reanalysed the multiplex PCR reads using MiXCR and keeps one entry per CDR3 protein. The sample holds some 51,000 distinct CDR3 sequences; about 70% are singletons and the top ten take about 30%. Sequenced material: liver tumor tissue from sampling region 3. These receptors came from a man in his forties with primary liver carcinoma and hepatitis B virus infection. Both conserved end residues are part of each CDR3. The D gene is left open where the match is weak. Only part of the rows carry a size: once, few, many, or a class if the clone is expanded.

V,size,J,D,CDR3,DNA
TRBV11-2,few,TRBJ2-5,TRBD2,CASSLGMGGREAQYF,TGTGCCAGCAGCTTAGGAATGGGGGGACGGGAGGCCCAGTACTTC
TRBV19,-,TRBJ1-5,-,CASSPLSNQPQHF,TGTGCCAGTAGTCCCCTTTCCAATCAGCCCCAGCATTTT
TRBV7-8,many,TRBJ2-2,TRBD1,CASPQGGAGTGELFF,TGTGCCAGCCCCCAAGGGGGCGCGGGCACCGGGGAGCTGTTTTTT
TRBV6-1,-,TRBJ2-1,TRBD2,CVSSEETSGATEQFF,TGCGTCAGCAGTGAAGAGACTAGCGGAGCTACGGAGCAGTTCTTC
TRBV29-1,once,TRBJ1-2,TRBD1,CNVARTGLDACYTF,TGCAACGTTGCCCGGACAGGGCTTGATGCCTGCTACACCTTC
TRBV29-1,-,TRBJ2-7,-,CIVGTGSRQYF,-
TRBV6-1,-,TRBJ2-2,-,CVSDTGSYNTGELFF,TGTGTCAGCGATACAGGTTCCTATAACACCGGGGAGCTGTTTTTT
TRBV30,many,TRBJ2-1,-,CAWSVEGEQFF,TGTGCCTGGAGTGTTGAGGGTGAGCAGTTCTTC
TRBV11-2,-,TRBJ2-7,-,CASSLGPRTAYEQYF,TGTGCCAGCAGCTTAGGACCCAGGACAGCTTACGAGCAGTACTTC
TRBV11-2,once,TRBJ2-5,-,CTSSLVSGGSRQETQYF,TGTACTAGCAGCCTAGTCAGTGGGGGCAGTCGGCAAGAGACCCAGTACTTC
TRBV7-9,-,TRBJ1-2,-,CASTCGRDYTF,TGTGCCAGCACCTGTGGGCGCGACTACACCTTC
TRBV11-2,-,TRBJ2-5,-,CAGQEEPGETQYF,TGTGCCGGTCAGGAGGAACCTGGCGAGACCCAGTACTTC
TRBV13,-,TRBJ1-1,-,CASSLMQNTEASF,TGTGCCAGCAGCTTAATGCAGAACACTGAAGCTTCCTTT
TRBV12-3/TRBV12-4,-,TRBJ2-1,-,CTSSLVASVERFF,TGTACCAGCAGTTTAGTGGCTAGCGTCGAGCGGTTCTTC
TRBV29-1,medium-sized,TRBJ2-7,-,CSVDREGTYEQYF,TGCAGCGTTGACAGGGAAGGTACCTACGAGCAGTACTTC
TRBV11-2,-,TRBJ1-4,-,CASSLGVGDEKLFF,TGTGCTAGCAGTTTAGGGGTTGGGGACGAAAAACTGTTTTTT
TRBV11-2,-,TRBJ2-7,-,CASSLDAGNPYEQYF,TGTGCCAGCAGCTTAGATGCCGGGAATCCCTACGAGCAGTACTTC
TRBV7-2,-,TRBJ2-7,-,CASSLGQARYDQYF,TGTGCCAGCAGCTTAGGGCAGGCCCGCTACGATCAGTACTTC
TRBV11-2,many,TRBJ2-6,TRBD2,CASSGRVAGRSGANVLTF,TGTGCCAGCAGCGGGAGGGTAGCGGGGAGATCTGGGGCCAACGTCCTGACTTTC
TRBV6-5,-,TRBJ2-7,-,CASSRSKGYEQYF,TGCGCCAGCAGTCGGAGCAAGGGCTACGAGCAGTACTTC
TRBV11-2,-,TRBJ1-3,TRBD1,CAPAQGAGNTIYF,TGTGCCCCGGCCCAGGGGGCTGGAAACACCATATATTTT
TRBV6-1,few,TRBJ2-7,-,CASNYHTYEQYF,TGTGCCAGCAACTACCACACCTATGAGCAGTACTTC
TRBV5-5,medium-sized,TRBJ1-2,-,CASSLGQFYGYTF,TGTGCCAGCAGCTTGGGACAGTTCTATGGCTACACCTTC
TRBV29-1,-,TRBJ2-3,-,CSAGQGDISDMQYF,TGCAGCGCTGGGCAGGGTGACATCTCCGATATGCAGTATTTT
TRBV6-6,-,TRBJ2-7,TRBD2,CTSSYSSLAGAYEQYF,TGTACTAGCAGTTACTCGAGCCTAGCGGGAGCCTACGAGCAGTACTTC
TRBV5-6,-,TRBJ2-1,-,CASSLAGTARQFVYEQFF,TGTGCCAGCAGCTTGGCAGGGACCGCGCGGCAATTCGTCTATGAGCAGTTCTTC
TRBV4-1,-,TRBJ1-2,-,CASSETINYGYTF,TGCGCCAGCAGCGAGACAATTAACTATGGTTACACCTTC
TRBV7-8,-,TRBJ2-7,-,CASSLGLSYEQYF,TGTGCCAGCAGCTTAGGCCTCTCGTACGAGCAGTACTTC
TRBV7-3,-,TRBJ1-6,-,CASSLKPGNNSPLHF,TGTGCCAGCAGCTTAAAGCCGGGCAACAATTCACCCCTCCACTTT
TRBV6-5,-,TRBJ2-7,TRBD2,CASSRGLAGGYEQRF,TGTGCCAGCAGTCGGGGACTAGCGGGAGGCTACGAGCAGCGCTTC
TRBV4-2,-,TRBJ2-2,TRBD1,CASSQSGTGGSNIGELFF,TGTGCCAGCAGCCAATCAGGGACAGGGGGTTCGAACATCGGGGAGCTGTTTTTT
TRBV11-2,-,TRBJ2-7,-,CASLKEAPYEQCF,TGTGCTAGCCTCAAAGAGGCGCCCTACGAGCAGTGCTTC
TRBV11-2,-,TRBJ2-1,-,CAISLGTWGFNEQFF,TGTGCCATCAGCCTGGGGACATGGGGCTTCAATGAGCAGTTCTTC
TRBV6-2/TRBV6-3,-,TRBJ2-7,TRBD1,CASNSGQSSYEQYF,TGTGCCAGCAATTCGGGACAGAGCTCCTACGAGCAATACTTC
TRBV4-1,-,TRBJ2-7,-,CASNRNSDTTYEQYF,TGTGCCAGCAACCGTAACAGCGATACTACCTACGAGCAGTACTTC
TRBV4-1,-,TRBJ2-7,TRBD2,CASSHEGSGTSLRYEQYF,TGCGCAAGCAGCCACGAGGGGTCCGGGACTAGCCTCAGGTACGAGCAGTACTTC
TRBV6-1,-,TRBJ2-5,TRBD1,CASSDGTGDQETQYF,TGTGCCAGCAGTGACGGGACAGGGGACCAAGAGACCCAGTACTTC
TRBV5-1,-,TRBJ1-4,-,CASSLGQGREKLLF,TGCGCCAGCAGCTTGGGGCAGGGTAGAGAAAAACTGCTTTTT
TRBV6-5,-,TRBJ1-1,-,CARTPRRLGKGLNTEAFF,TGCGCCAGGACCCCACGCAGGTTGGGGAAGGGGCTGAACACTGAAGCTTTCTTT
TRBV6-6,-,TRBJ2-3,-,CASSFLAGTDTHYF,TGTGCCAGCAGCTTCCTAGCAGGAACAGATACGCACTATTTT
TRBV7-8,-,TRBJ2-2,-,CASSLPGQTGELFF,TGTGCCAGCAGCTTGCCCGGCCAAACTGGGGAGCTGTTTTTT
TRBV6-2/TRBV6-3,many,TRBJ1-2,-,CASAPGGGRSNGYTF,TGTGCCAGCGCGCCCGGTGGGGGCCGGAGCAATGGCTACACCTTC
TRBV19,many,TRBJ2-2,-,CASTYSGKNTGELFF,TGTGCCAGTACCTACTCAGGGAAGAACACCGGGGAGCTGTTTTTT
TRBV11-2,-,TRBJ2-1,-,CAISLVGNEQFF,TGTGCCATCAGCTTAGTTGGTAATGAGCAGTTCTTC
TRBV4-1,few,TRBJ2-1,-,CASSQDRPGSSYNGQFF,TGCGCCAGCAGCCAAGATAGGCCGGGTAGCTCCTACAATGGACAGTTCTTC
TRBV11-2,-,TRBJ2-7,-,CGSSYRGDRRYEQYF,TGTGGCAGCAGCTATAGAGGGGACCGGAGGTACGAGCAGTACTTC
TRBV28,many,TRBJ2-3,-,CASSFRGYSTDTQYF,TGTGCCAGCAGTTTTCGGGGATATAGCACAGATACGCAGTATTTT
TRBV11-2,-,TRBJ2-7,TRBD1,CASSLDRGLTYVKYF,TGTGCCAGCAGCTTAGACAGGGGGCTTACCTACGTGAAGTACTTC